This TCR beta chain originates from a study of blood T cell repertoires in COVID-19. About the research overall: COVID-19 samples, acute and convalescent, were from the United States, Italy and Spain.

Authors' data handling: Estimates of nucleated cell counts were drawn from the amplification of reference gene primers. This table comes from immunoSEQ multiplex PCR, and its TCRdb copy is limited to in-frame clones, with some not included. That table supplies the V and J calls and clone size; D and trimming were determined from the DNA. This sample has some 200,000 clones, with roughly 85% found just once. Seattle patients were enrolled during active infection and followed longitudinally. The junction had 14 bases not matched to a gene; V was cut back by 6 bases and J by 9 bases. CDR1 and CDR2 (germline): ENHRY, SYGVKD. The CDR3 is 15 residues long.

Input material: peripheral blood. This chain connects TRBV10-3 to TRBJ2-1; 7 bases match TRBD2. The clonotype was recovered from a woman in her sixties or seventies with COVID-19, enrolled during active disease. This CDR3 reads CAIRAGAGVIGEQFF. The CDR3 DNA reads as TGTGCCATCAGGGCCGGGGCGGGAGTTATTGGTGAGCAGTTCTTC.